These T cell receptor beta chains were read from a single sample in a study of blood T cell repertoires in COVID-19. The protocol was immunoSEQ multiplex PCR, while the TCRdb copy is restricted to in-frame clones and leaves out a portion. The sample consists of approximately 97,000 clones, roughly nine tenths of them appearing once. Material for sequencing was peripheral blood. Every receptor here comes from a woman in her forties or fifties with COVID-19, enrolled during active disease. CDR3s include the opening cysteine and the closing phenylalanine or tryptophan. Fields, in order: J gene, V gene, CDR3 protein.

>TRBJ2-1|TRBV7-9
CASSFTNEQFF
>TRBJ2-2|TRBV2
CASTQASNTGELFF
>TRBJ2-2|TRBV11-3
CASSLRGPYTGELFF
>TRBJ1-1|TRBV19
CASSIGTGWNTEAFF
>TRBJ2-5|TRBV7-2
CASNQRGEETQYF
>TRBJ2-7|TRBV5-6
CASSDRDRAQYEQYF
>TRBJ1-5|TRBV10-1
CASSTPGQQCNQPQHF
>TRBJ2-3|TRBV30
CAWSFLAGGGTDTQYF
>TRBJ1-1|TRBV28
CASTTLGQGNTEAFF
>TRBJ1-5|TRBV12-5
CASGLEDRGVQPQHF
>TRBJ2-2|TRBV7-3
CASSWTSGGSTGELFF
>TRBJ1-1|TRBV5-6
CASIPSGGLEAFF
>TRBJ1-1|TRBV19
CASTPAAGNAFF
>TRBJ2-3|TRBV3-1/TRBV3-2
CASSQDGVWSGQYF
>TRBJ1-1|TRBV7-3
CASSPGEYTEAFF
>TRBJ2-2|TRBV6-1
CASRNRRGPTGELFF
>TRBJ2-7|TRBV11-3
CASRDEGRGDFYEQYF
>TRBJ1-2|TRBV7-2
CASSTLGGGNGYTF
>TRBJ1-1|TRBV7-2
CASSLRDRNTEAFF
>TRBJ2-3|TRBV6-2/TRBV6-3
CASSYPRSVSTDTQYF
>TRBJ1-2|TRBV6-1
CASSEDPGRTYGYTF
>TRBJ1-6|TRBV5-4
CASSRDRGSGSPLHF
>TRBJ2-2|TRBV7-2
CASSSNTGELFF
>TRBJ2-5|TRBV2
CASSAGLAGRRETQYF